These 9 T cell receptor beta chains share one sample of origin, sequenced in a study of a mutant IDH1 vaccine in newly diagnosed glioma. The time point is: week 35, safety follow-up. Every vaccine dose comprised 300 ug of mutant IDH1 20-mer peptide plus topical imiquimod. No cognate antigen is known for these TCRs. Sequencing used immunoSEQ multiplex PCR; TCRdb keeps in-frame clones, though not all of them. The data contain about 32,000 clones, roughly 80% of them singletons. The sample consisted of PBMCs, taken from a glioma patient whose treatment included an IDH1 peptide vaccine. These receptors came from a man aged 25 to 45 with glioma.

The chain is built from TRBV7-9 and TRBJ2-5, with D perhaps matching TRBD1 (6 bases). Germline V lookup: CDR1 SEHNR, CDR2 FQNEAQ (reference sequence). Trimming cost V 6 bases and J 5 bases, with 22 bases left between them. The CDR3 spans 16 residues. The CDR3 loop reads CASRSHSGARGETQYF. In nucleotides, the CDR3 is TGTGCCAGCAGGTCCCACTCCGGGGCCAGGGGTGAGACCCAGTACTTC.

This clone appeared a single time. The chain uses TRBV5-1 and TRBJ1-1; D unresolved. The CDR3 covers 12 residues. CDR1 is SGHRS and CDR2 is YFSETQ in the germline V gene. Trimming stripped 4 bases from V and 4 bases from J, with 8 bases between. CDR3 region: CASSRDFTEAFF. CDR3 DNA: TGCGCCAGCAGCAGGGATTTCACTGAAGCTTTCTTT.

This sequence joins TRBV4-1 and TRBJ1-2; 7 nucleotides line up with TRBD1. Unmatched junction bases numbered 3, after V lost 3 bases and J lost 2 bases. CDR1 is MGHRA and CDR2 is YSYEKL in the germline V gene. CDR3 size: 14 residues. The CDR3 bases are TGCGCCAGCAGCCAGGGGACAGTAAACTATGGCTACACCTTC. Protein: CASSQGTVNYGYTF.

V gene TRBV5-5 combines with J gene TRBJ2-7; D is uncertain. Trimming removed 0 bases from V and 3 bases from J, with 7 bases in between. This CDR3 contains 13 residues. CDR1 is SGHKS, CDR2 YYEKEE, per germline (reference sequence). In DNA, the CDR3 is TGTGCCAGCAGCTTGGCCCAACGCTACGAGCAGTACTTC. This gives the protein CASSLAQRYEQYF. Full variable domain (rest looked up from reference TRBV5-5 and TRBJ2-7): DAGVTQSPTHLIKTRGQQVTLRCSPISGHKSVSWYQQVLGQGPQFIFQYYEKEERGRGNFPDRFSARQFPNYSSELNVNALLLGDSALYLCASSLAQRYEQYFGPGTRLTVT.

The rearrangement joins TRBV10-2 to TRBJ1-1; D is unresolved. CDR1 and CDR2 from the germline V gene are WSHSY and SAAADI. The CDR3 runs to 13 residues. Trimming removed 3 bases at V and 5 bases at J, with 10 bases between. The CDR3 region has the DNA TGCGCCAGCAGTGATTGGCGAGAGACTGAAGCTTTCTTT. It is translated as CASSDWRETEAFF.

This chain connects TRBV9 to TRBJ2-3; TRBD2 matches at 9 bases. The germline V gene encodes CDR1 SGDLS and CDR2 YYNGEE. The V and J ends lost 0 bases and 4 bases, in that order; junction bases with no gene match: 3. This CDR3 spans 15 amino acids. The CDR3 nucleotides read TGTGCCAGCAGCGTAGAGGGACTAGCCGCAGATACGCAGTATTTT. This translates into CASSVEGLAADTQYF.

This clone was counted once. The chain has TRBV5-1 and TRBJ1-4, with D maybe TRBD1 (5 bases). The V gene's germline CDR1 is SGHRS and CDR2 YFSETQ. Trimming removed 2 bases at V and 7 bases at J, with 9 bases between. The CDR3 consists of 13 residues. The CDR3, as DNA: TGCGCCAGCAGCTTCTCCGGGGGTGAAAAACTGTTTTTT. Protein sequence: CASSFSGGEKLFF.

This clone was picked up one time. The genes are TRBV19 and TRBJ1-5; D is undetermined. V was shortened by 3 bases and J by 14 bases, with 14 bases between the two germline ends. Germline V gives CDR1 LNHDA, CDR2 SQIVND (reference sequence). The CDR3 runs to 12 residues. The CDR3 sequence: CASSILAGTKHF. CDR3 DNA: TGTGCCAGTAGTATTTTGGCAGGTACTAAGCATTTT.

The chain is built from TRBV19 and TRBJ1-5; perhaps TRBD1 as D (6 bases). The germline V and J ends were trimmed by 3 bases and 2 bases, with 11 bases remaining between them. The CDR3 contains 15 residues. CDR1 LNHDA and CDR2 SQIVND come from the germline V gene (reference sequence). The CDR3 loop reads CASSMRNRGNQPQHF. CDR3 DNA sequence: TGTGCCAGTAGTATGAGGAACAGGGGCAATCAGCCCCAGCATTTT.